This T cell receptor beta chain was observed in a study of identical twins (dated by TCRdb to 2016 to 2017). In terms of the full investigation: To test whether fetal clonotypes persist, this study deep-sequenced TCR alpha and beta repertoires from monozygotic twins, from unrelated adults of various ages, and from cord blood. To rule out contamination, replicate twin experiments were performed at different times with different library preparation protocols. General conclusions and limits of the study: Invariant T cells such as MAIT and iNKT could partly confound zero-insertion analyses, although diverse VJ usage argued against such confounding for most clonotypes. Excess twin sharing in beta out-of-frame sequences was weaker because fewer shared sequences lowered the signal-to-noise ratio. Recombination models systematically underestimated out-of-frame TCR alpha sharing in monozygotic twins but agreed with sharing between unrelated individuals. Abundant cord blood beta clonotypes had fewer insertions, young adult naive repertoires showed a similar but weaker trend, and memory repertoires showed no such trend. Compared with coincidental sharing between unrelated individuals, an excess of low generation-probability sequences was observed among out-of-frame TCR alpha sequences shared between twins. Because the same donors could not be followed over many years, the conclusions depended on cross-sectional statistical analysis.

For this clonotype: The antigen it binds to is not known. There are no base qualities to consult, and no much larger clone falls within one base.

The library was prepared using 5' RACE. Sequenced on an Illumina HiSeq 2000. Template switching introduced a universal primer binding site; the final cDNA contained a unique molecular identifier, enabling accurate counting of TCR cDNA molecules. First-strand cDNA for TCR alpha and beta chains was synthesized from specific primers in the conserved constant-segment region. To control for contamination, every cDNA library carried two barcodes: a SMART-Mk sample barcode plus Illumina barcodes. Two successive PCR steps introduced TruSeq adapter sequences along with Illumina sample barcodes. The TCR alpha and beta cDNA libraries were sequenced on the Illumina HiSeq platform using custom primers. The original pipeline was this. MiGEC processed the raw reads to extract unique molecular identifiers, while MiXCR was used to determine the CDR3 positions. For each individual, recombination models were inferred using an EM algorithm with the repgenHMM and IGoR tools. Shared clonotype analysis was performed with the tcR package in R, normalizing sharing by the product of cloneset sizes. To study raw recombination without the effects of thymic and clonal selection, out-of-frame nonproductive sequences were analyzed. TCRdb passed the public sequencing reads through fastp at Q25 and MiXCR, retaining productive beta sequences. Rows are unified per CDR3 protein, each entry keeping the most common DNA and genes. These V and J calls derive from TCRdb rather than the authors' analysis. The sample has about 690,000 distinct CDR3 sequences on record, approximately 6% of them singletons. The ten most abundant clones make up around 2% of the sample.

Trimming accounts for 1 base at V and 7 bases at J, while the number of junction bases matched to no gene is 3. The CDR1 and CDR2 encoded by the germline V gene (reference sequence) are LNHDA and SQIVND. Counted from cysteine to phenylalanine, this CDR3 has 14 amino acids. The retained sequence is limited to the CDR3, 42 bases, with the frame set at the first base. All donors were healthy Caucasians. The researchers also sequenced three unrelated adults who were not twins: a male aged 18 to 30, a male aged 50 to 60, and a female aged 50 to 60. Miltenyi CD45RO+ enrichment and human naive T-cell isolation kits were used to isolate memory (CD45RO+) and naive T cells from PBMC.

The sample taken for sequencing was naive T cells sorted from blood. Explained via the paper, the cell subset or site label denotes: cells isolated with a human naive T-cell isolation kit. This clonotype was obtained from a man between 18 and 35 years old in good health. The V and J segments used are TRBV19 and TRBJ2-1; 8 central nucleotides agree with TRBD1. In nucleotide form, the sequence is TGTGCCAGTAGTATAGTTGACAGGGGTAATGAGCAGTTCTTC. This sequence encodes CASSIVDRGNEQFF.